The rows below give T cell receptor beta chains drawn from one sample of a study of identical twins. In TCRdb, the 5' RACE reads were re-called with MiXCR into one record per CDR3 protein. The table records 550,000 to 700,000 distinct CDR3 sequences, less than 25% of them present only once. The same specimen was also included in a second study, on T cells expressing NK-cell markers.

Sequencing was done on a sample of PBMCs. The receptor source for this set is a woman aged 18-35 years in good health. Both conserved end residues are part of each CDR3. The D gene is left open where the match is weak. Some rows mark clone size as missing; the rest say once, few, many or name a class of expanded clone.

D: .; size: .; V: TRBV30; J: TRBJ2-2; DNA: TGTGCCTGGAGGTCCGGGGCTCGGTCCGGGGAGCTGTTTTTT; CDR3: CAWRSGARSGELFF
D: .; size: .; V: TRBV6-1; J: TRBJ1-4; DNA: TGTGCCAGCAGCCGCGGGGGGGGGCAAGAAAAACTGTTTTTT; CDR3: CASSRGGGQEKLFF
D: TRBD2; size: .; V: TRBV12-3/TRBV12-4; J: TRBJ2-1; DNA: TGTGCCAGCACCCCTGCCGGGACTAGCGGGGGGGATGTGCAGTTCTTC; CDR3: CASTPAGTSGGDVQFF
D: .; size: .; V: TRBV4-2; J: TRBJ1-2; DNA: TGTGCCAGTGGCCCCGGGCTCCAATATGGCTACACCTTC; CDR3: CASGPGLQYGYTF
D: TRBD2; size: many; V: TRBV6-2/TRBV6-3; J: TRBJ2-7; DNA: TGTGCCAGCAGACGAGCGGGAGCCAACGAGCAGTACTTC; CDR3: CASRRAGANEQYF
D: .; size: .; V: TRBV5-5; J: TRBJ2-5; DNA: TGTGCCAGCAGCTTGGGGACTCCGAGCCGAGCCCTACAAGAGACCCAGTACTTC; CDR3: CASSLGTPSRALQETQYF
D: .; size: few; V: TRBV20-1; J: TRBJ2-3; DNA: TGCAGTGCTAGGATCCAAACTAGCACAGATACGCAGTATTTT; CDR3: CSARIQTSTDTQYF
D: .; size: .; V: TRBV7-6; J: TRBJ2-1; DNA: TGTGCCAGCAGCTTAGGCCCCCGAGGCAGAAACAATGAGCAGTTCTTC; CDR3: CASSLGPRGRNNEQFF
D: .; size: .; V: TRBV12-3/TRBV12-4; J: TRBJ2-1; DNA: TGTGCCAGCAGTTTTGGTTTAGTACAGTTCTTC; CDR3: CASSFGLVQFF
D: TRBD2; size: many; V: TRBV20-1; J: TRBJ2-7; DNA: TGCAGTGCTAGGGGGGCGGGGGGTTACGAGCAGTACTTC; CDR3: CSARGAGGYEQYF
D: .; size: many; V: TRBV10-3; J: TRBJ2-7; DNA: TGTGCCATCAGTGAGTCGGCCTACGAGCAGTACTTC; CDR3: CAISESAYEQYF
D: .; size: .; V: TRBV5-1; J: TRBJ2-7; DNA: TGCGCCAGCAGCTTGGATTCGGGCTGGGACGAGCAGTACTTC; CDR3: CASSLDSGWDEQYF
D: .; size: many; V: TRBV12-3/TRBV12-4; J: TRBJ2-5; DNA: TGTGCCAGCAGCCCCGGTGGAGAAGAGACCCAGTACTTC; CDR3: CASSPGGEETQYF
D: .; size: .; V: TRBV7-9; J: TRBJ1-1; DNA: TGTGCCAGCAGCTCCTTTACAGGGACGGTGAACACTGAAGCTTTCTTT; CDR3: CASSSFTGTVNTEAFF
D: TRBD2; size: .; V: TRBV7-8; J: TRBJ2-3; DNA: TGTGCCAGCAGTCAACGACTAGCGGACCGTCGAAATACGCAGTATTTT; CDR3: CASSQRLADRRNTQYF
D: .; size: .; V: TRBV6-5; J: TRBJ2-7; DNA: TGTGCCAGCAGTTACGACCGATCTCGGATGCAGTACTTC; CDR3: CASSYDRSRMQYF
D: .; size: .; V: TRBV29-1; J: TRBJ2-2; DNA: TGCAGCGCTTACAGTCTTATGAACACCGGGGAGCTGTTTTTT; CDR3: CSAYSLMNTGELFF
D: .; size: many; V: TRBV10-3; J: TRBJ1-1; DNA: TGTGCCATCACCGAGGGGGGAATTTACACTGAAGCTTTCTTT; CDR3: CAITEGGIYTEAFF
D: TRBD1; size: few; V: TRBV7-8; J: TRBJ2-3; DNA: TGTGCCAGCTCCCCAATCAGGACAGGCGGGAGCACAGATACGCAGTATTTT; CDR3: CASSPIRTGGSTDTQYF